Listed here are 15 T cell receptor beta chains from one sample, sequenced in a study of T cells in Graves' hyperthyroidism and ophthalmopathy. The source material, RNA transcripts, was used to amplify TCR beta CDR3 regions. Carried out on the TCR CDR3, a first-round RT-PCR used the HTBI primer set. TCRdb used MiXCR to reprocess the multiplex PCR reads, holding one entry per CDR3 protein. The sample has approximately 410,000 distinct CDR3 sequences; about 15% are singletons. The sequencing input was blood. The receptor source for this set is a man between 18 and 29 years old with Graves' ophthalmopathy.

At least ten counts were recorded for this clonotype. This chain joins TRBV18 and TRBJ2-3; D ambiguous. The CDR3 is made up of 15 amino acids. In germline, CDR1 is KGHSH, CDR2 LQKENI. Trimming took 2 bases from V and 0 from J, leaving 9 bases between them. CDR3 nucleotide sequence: TGTGCCAGCTCACCAAACACAGCTAGCACAGATACGCAGTATTTT. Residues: CASSPNTASTDTQYF.

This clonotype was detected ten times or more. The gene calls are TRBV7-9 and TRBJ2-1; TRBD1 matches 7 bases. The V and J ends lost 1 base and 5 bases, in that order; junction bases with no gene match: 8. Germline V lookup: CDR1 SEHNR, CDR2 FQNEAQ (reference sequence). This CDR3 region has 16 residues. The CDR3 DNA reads TGTGCCAGCAGCTTAGGAGGGGGCTTGACGAACAATGAGCAGTTCTTC. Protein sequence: CASSLGGGLTNNEQFF.

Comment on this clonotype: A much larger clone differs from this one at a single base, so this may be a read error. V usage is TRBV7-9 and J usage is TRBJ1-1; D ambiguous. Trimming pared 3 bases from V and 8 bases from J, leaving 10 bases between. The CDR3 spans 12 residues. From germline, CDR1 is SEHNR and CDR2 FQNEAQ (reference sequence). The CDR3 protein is CASSFLGGEAFF. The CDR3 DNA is TGTGCCAGCAGCTTCTTGGGAGGAGAAGCTTTCTTT.

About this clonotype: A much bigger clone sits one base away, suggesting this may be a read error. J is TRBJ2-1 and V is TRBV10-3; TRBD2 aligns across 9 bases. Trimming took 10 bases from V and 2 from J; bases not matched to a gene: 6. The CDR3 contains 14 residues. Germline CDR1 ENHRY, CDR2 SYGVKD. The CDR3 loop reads CATRGGGAYNEQFF. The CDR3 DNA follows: TGTGCCACCAGGGGCGGGGGGGCCTACAATGAGCAGTTCTTC.

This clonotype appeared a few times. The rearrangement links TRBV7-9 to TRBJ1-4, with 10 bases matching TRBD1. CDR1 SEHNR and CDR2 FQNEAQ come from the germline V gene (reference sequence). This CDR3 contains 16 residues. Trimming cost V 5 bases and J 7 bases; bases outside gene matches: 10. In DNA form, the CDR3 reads TGTGCCAGCAGCCCAGACAGGGGGCGTATTGGTGAAAAACTGTTTTTT. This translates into CASSPDRGRIGEKLFF.

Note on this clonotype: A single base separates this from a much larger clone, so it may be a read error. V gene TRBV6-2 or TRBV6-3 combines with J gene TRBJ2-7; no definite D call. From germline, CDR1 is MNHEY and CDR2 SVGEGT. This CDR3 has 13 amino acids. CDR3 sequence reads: CANSPGPRQEQYF. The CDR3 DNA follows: TGTGCCAACAGTCCCGGGCCTCGTCAGGAGCAGTACTTC.

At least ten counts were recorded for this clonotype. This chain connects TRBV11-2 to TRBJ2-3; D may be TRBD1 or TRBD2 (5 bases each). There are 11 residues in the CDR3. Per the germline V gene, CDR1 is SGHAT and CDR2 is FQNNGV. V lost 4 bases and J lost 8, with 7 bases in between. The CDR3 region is CASSSGGTQYF. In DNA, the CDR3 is TGTGCCAGCAGCTCTGGGGGTACGCAGTATTTT.

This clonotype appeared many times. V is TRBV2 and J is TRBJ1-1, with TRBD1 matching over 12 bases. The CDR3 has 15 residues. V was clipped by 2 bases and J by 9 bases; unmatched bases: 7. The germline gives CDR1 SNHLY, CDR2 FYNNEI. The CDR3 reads CASSEMGQGASQAFF. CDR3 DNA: TGTGCCAGCAGTGAAATGGGACAGGGGGCCTCTCAAGCTTTCTTT.

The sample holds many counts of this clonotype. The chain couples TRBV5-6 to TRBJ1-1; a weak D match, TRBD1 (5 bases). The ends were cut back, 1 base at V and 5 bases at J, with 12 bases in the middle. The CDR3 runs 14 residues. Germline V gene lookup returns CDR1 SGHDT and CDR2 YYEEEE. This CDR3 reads CASSLSGFGTEAFF. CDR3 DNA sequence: TGTGCCAGCAGCTTGTCAGGGTTCGGGACTGAAGCTTTCTTT.

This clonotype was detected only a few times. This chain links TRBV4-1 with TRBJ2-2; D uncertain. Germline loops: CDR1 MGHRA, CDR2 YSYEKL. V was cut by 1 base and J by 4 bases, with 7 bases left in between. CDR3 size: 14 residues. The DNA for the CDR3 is TGCGCCAGCAGCCAAGTATCGGGCACCGGGGAGCTGTTTTTT. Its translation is CASSQVSGTGELFF.

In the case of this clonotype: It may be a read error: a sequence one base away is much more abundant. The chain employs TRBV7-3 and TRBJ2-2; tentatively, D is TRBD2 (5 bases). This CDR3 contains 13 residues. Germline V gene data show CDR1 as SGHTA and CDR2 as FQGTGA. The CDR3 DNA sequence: TGTGCCAGCAGCACCGGACGGGTCGGGGAGCCGTTTTTT. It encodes CASSTGRVGEPFF.

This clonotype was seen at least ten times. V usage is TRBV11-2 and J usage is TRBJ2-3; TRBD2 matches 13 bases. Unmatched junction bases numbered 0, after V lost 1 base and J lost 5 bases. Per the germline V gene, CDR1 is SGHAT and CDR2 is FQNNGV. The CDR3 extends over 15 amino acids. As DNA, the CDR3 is TGTGCCAGCAGCTTAGGACTAGCGGGAGGAGATACGCAGTATTTT. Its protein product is CASSLGLAGGDTQYF.

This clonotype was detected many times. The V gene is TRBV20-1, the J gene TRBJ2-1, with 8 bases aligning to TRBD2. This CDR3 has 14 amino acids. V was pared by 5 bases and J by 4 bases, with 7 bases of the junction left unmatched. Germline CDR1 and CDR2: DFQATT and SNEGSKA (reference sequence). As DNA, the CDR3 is TGCAGTGCTCTAAGGGGACTAGTTTACAATGAGCAGTTCTTC. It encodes CSALRGLVYNEQFF.

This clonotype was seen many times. The CDR3 nucleotides read TGCAGTGCTCCAACCCCCGCTGGTGAGACCCAGTACTTC. Translating gives CSAPTPAGETQYF. The chain joins TRBV20-1 to TRBJ2-5, with no clear D. The CDR3 has 13 residues. Deletions cut 5 bases from V and 5 bases from J, with 15 bases between. Per germline, CDR1 DFQATT and CDR2 SNEGSKA (reference sequence).

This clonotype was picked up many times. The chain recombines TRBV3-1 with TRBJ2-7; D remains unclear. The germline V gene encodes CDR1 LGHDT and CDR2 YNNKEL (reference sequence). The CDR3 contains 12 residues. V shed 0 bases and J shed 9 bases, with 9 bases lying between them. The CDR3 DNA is TGTGCCAGCAGCCAAGATCAATTAGGGCAGTACTTC. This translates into CASSQDQLGQYF.